Listed below are T cell receptor beta chains from one sample, sequenced in a study of radiotherapy plus CTLA-4 blockade in lung cancer. The table came from immunoSEQ multiplex PCR; TCRdb's copy has only in-frame clones and leaves some out. The table shows over 75,000 clones, with about 80% occurring only once. This specimen consisted of peripheral blood, obtained from a patient treated with radiotherapy plus ipilimumab. All receptors derive from a human donor with non-small cell lung cancer who had stable disease on radiotherapy plus ipilimumab. Each CDR3 is given with its conserved first and last residue. A D gene is named only where the DNA matches it firmly. Not all rows give a size; the values are once, few, many and, for expanded clones, a class.

cdr3_nt	cdr3_aa	clone_size	v_call	d_call	j_call
TGTGCCAGCTCACCTTTGAACCTGGGAGGGGACACTGAAGCTTTCTTT	CASSPLNLGGDTEAFF	NA	TRBV18	NA	TRBJ1-1
TGTGCCAGCAGTGCGAAGCGGACTCACACAGATACGCAGTATTTT	CASSAKRTHTDTQYF	NA	TRBV6-1	NA	TRBJ2-3
TGTGCCAGCTCACCAACGGCCACATACAACACTGAAGCTTTCTTT	CASSPTATYNTEAFF	NA	TRBV18	NA	TRBJ1-1
TGTGCCAGCAGTTACTCGCATAAGAAAGGGGCATTAAGTTCACTGTGGGACTCCTACGAGCAGTACTTC	CASSYSHKKGALSSLWDSYEQYF	NA	TRBV6-7	NA	TRBJ2-7
TGCGCCAGCAGCTTGGTTTGGGGAGAGACCCAGTACTTC	CASSLVWGETQYF	NA	TRBV5-1	NA	TRBJ2-5
TGTGCCAGTGGACACAACCCAAGCTCCTACGAGCAGTACTTC	CASGHNPSSYEQYF	NA	TRBV19	NA	TRBJ2-7
TGTGCCAGCAGCCCGATAGCGGGACATGGGGGCAATGAGCAGTTCTTC	CASSPIAGHGGNEQFF	NA	TRBV5-5	TRBD2	TRBJ2-1
TGTGCCAGCACCGACGGAGGGAATGAAAAACTGTTTTTT	CASTDGGNEKLFF	once	TRBV6-5	NA	TRBJ1-4
TGTGCCAGCCAGACAGACCCGAGCTCCTACAATGAGCAGTTCTTC	CASQTDPSSYNEQFF	NA	TRBV6-5	NA	TRBJ2-1
TGCGCCAGCAGCCGGGACAGGTCCTCAGATACGCAGTATTTT	CASSRDRSSDTQYF	NA	TRBV5-1	TRBD1	TRBJ2-3
TGTGCCAGTAGTCAGCAGAACACTGAAGCTTTCTTT	CASSQQNTEAFF	NA	TRBV19	NA	TRBJ1-1
TGTGCCAGCAGCTTAAGCGGGCGTGGGAGAGGTACCGGGGAGCTGTTTTTT	CASSLSGRGRGTGELFF	NA	TRBV7-3	NA	TRBJ2-2
TGTGCCAGCAGTGAATGGAGCAATCAGCCCCAGCATTTT	CASSEWSNQPQHF	NA	TRBV2	NA	TRBJ1-5
TGTGCCAGCAGTCCCGAGGGGTACTTC	CASSPEGYF	few	TRBV21-1	NA	TRBJ2-7
TGTGCCAGCACTCGGGGGCGGGGAGAGCCCCAGCATTTT	CASTRGRGEPQHF	NA	TRBV2	NA	TRBJ1-5
TGTGCCAGCAGTGATGCACAGGGGGTATACGAAAAACTGTTTTTT	CASSDAQGVYEKLFF	NA	TRBV25-1	TRBD1	TRBJ1-4
TGTGCCAGCAGCAACAAGGTGGGCCTGCGGTTC	CASSNKVGLRF	NA	TRBV28	NA	TRBJ2-7
TGTGCCAGCTCAGCTCGACAGGGGGAGGCAGATACGCAGTATTTT	CASSARQGEADTQYF	NA	TRBV18	TRBD1	TRBJ2-3
TGTGCCAGCATAGGCGGCTACGAGCAGTACTTC	CASIGGYEQYF	NA	TRBV6-5	NA	TRBJ2-7
TGTGCCAGCAGCTTAGGGCAGGGGGCGAACACCGGAGAGCTGTTTTTT	CASSLGQGANTGELFF	NA	TRBV11-1	TRBD1	TRBJ2-2
TGTGCCAGCAGCTTAAGGACTAGCGGGGACTACAATGAGCAGTTCTTC	CASSLRTSGDYNEQFF	few	TRBV7-9	TRBD2	TRBJ2-1
TGTGCCAGCAGTCACAGACGAACCAGCGGGAGGGACACCGGGGAGCTGTTTTTT	CASSHRRTSGRDTGELFF	NA	TRBV13	TRBD2	TRBJ2-2
TGTGCCAGCAGGCTGACAGGGGGGAACACTGAAGCTTTCTTT	CASRLTGGNTEAFF	NA	TRBV6-1	TRBD1	TRBJ1-1
TGTGCCAGCACCCGGCGGGGTGAGCAGTTCTTC	CASTRRGEQFF	NA	TRBV4-2	NA	TRBJ2-1
TGTGCCAGCAGCTTTCCATCCTTGATTGAAGCTTTCTTT	CASSFPSLIEAFF	NA	TRBV11-2	NA	TRBJ1-1
TGTGCCAGCAGCCCCACGGCAGATACGCAGTATTTT	CASSPTADTQYF	NA	TRBV7-2	NA	TRBJ2-3
TGTGCCAGTAGTATAGATCGGGCGGGAGGATCCACAGATACGCAGTATTTT	CASSIDRAGGSTDTQYF	once	TRBV19	TRBD2	TRBJ2-3
TGTGCCAGCAGCCTGACAGGGAACACTGAAGCTTTCTTT	CASSLTGNTEAFF	NA	TRBV27	NA	TRBJ1-1
TGTGCCAGCAGCAAGATAGGGGCCCCGGGCACCGGGGAGCTGTTTTTT	CASSKIGAPGTGELFF	NA	TRBV7-2	NA	TRBJ2-2
TGTGCCAGCAGTTCCGGACAGGGGGGTAGGAGAAACTATGGCTACACCTTC	CASSSGQGGRRNYGYTF	few	TRBV2	TRBD1	TRBJ1-2
TGTGCCAGCAGCCCCCAGGGGGGGTCTAACTATGGCTACACCTTC	CASSPQGGSNYGYTF	NA	TRBV7-9	TRBD1	TRBJ1-2